These 15 T cell receptor beta chains came from one sample sequenced in a study of T cell responses to AZD1222 COVID-19 vaccine. This table comes from immunoSEQ multiplex PCR, and its TCRdb copy is limited to in-frame clones, with some not included. This repertoire shows about 260,000 clones, 90% to 95% found once; its top ten account for around 0.6%. Source: peripheral blood, taken on day 0 of AZD1222 vaccination. These receptors originate from an adult in good health.

This chain joins TRBV19 and TRBJ2-7, with 7 bases matching TRBD1. This CDR3 spans 14 amino acids. The V gene end was trimmed by 6 bases and the J gene end by 9 bases; junction bases not matched to a gene: 14. CDR1 and CDR2 (germline): LNHDA, SQIVND (reference sequence). This CDR3 reads CASSPTGAPGGQYF. CDR3 sequence (DNA): TGTGCCAGTAGCCCCACAGGGGCCCCTGGGGGGCAGTACTTC.

The chain links TRBV30 to TRBJ1-5; tentatively, D is TRBD1 (6 bases). This CDR3 spans 14 amino acids. CDR1 is GTSNPN, CDR2 SVGIG, per germline (reference sequence). The V end lost 1 base, the J end lost 6 bases, and 13 bases lay between the germline ends. The CDR3 sequence: CAWSEGGRSQPQHF. The CDR3 region has the DNA TGTGCCTGGAGTGAAGGGGGGCGAAGTCAGCCCCAGCATTTT.

The chain combines TRBV9 with TRBJ2-1, with D possibly matching TRBD2 (5 bases). Trimming stripped 1 base from V and 3 bases from J, with 8 bases between. CDR3 length: 14 amino acids. Germline V CDR1 and CDR2: SGDLS, YYNGEE. CDR3 DNA sequence: TGTGCCAGCAGCGTATCGGGAAACTACAATGAGCAGTTCTTC. Translated: CASSVSGNYNEQFF.

In its sample, this clone was seen a few times. The genes are TRBV28 and TRBJ1-2, with D tentatively TRBD1 (6 bases). Germline V gives CDR1 MDHEN, CDR2 SYDVKM. Trimming cost V 5 bases and J 7 bases, with 11 bases left between them. The CDR3 contains 12 residues. In DNA, the CDR3 is TGTGCCAGCAGTCAGGGGTTAGGTGGCTACACCTTC. It yields the protein CASSQGLGGYTF.

The gene calls are TRBV11-1 and TRBJ2-2; 10 bases are a match to TRBD2. The CDR3 spans 16 residues. Germline V lookup: CDR1 SGHAT, CDR2 FQDESV (reference sequence). Germline trimming cut 4 bases from V and 5 bases from J; bases unmatched to any gene: 7. CDR3 nucleotide sequence: TGTGCCAGCAGCTCTAGCGGGGGCTGGTGGACCGGGGAGCTGTTTTTT. It yields the protein CASSSSGGWWTGELFF.

This chain links TRBV6-5 with TRBJ2-7; 9 bases agree with TRBD1. The CDR3 runs 12 residues. V trimming: 5 bases; J trimming: 5 bases; junction bases outside the gene matches: 1. Germline CDR1 MNHEY, CDR2 SVGAGI. The CDR3 nucleotides are TGTGCCAGCAGTCGACAGGGGGACGAGCAGTACTTC. The encoded protein is CASSRQGDEQYF.

V gene TRBV19 combines with J gene TRBJ2-2, with 9 bases fitting TRBD2. With V trimmed by 5 bases and J by 1 base, 5 bases remained unmatched. CDR1 and CDR2 (germline): LNHDA, SQIVND (reference sequence). CDR3 length: 16 amino acids. The CDR3 protein is CASSLGTSRNTGELFF. CDR3 DNA sequence: TGTGCCAGTAGTCTCGGGACTAGCAGGAACACCGGGGAGCTGTTTTTT.

The genes are TRBV5-4 and TRBJ1-2, with 7 bases that match TRBD1. The V segment lost 2 bases and the J segment 1 base; nucleotides outside the gene matches: 5. This CDR3 has 15 amino acids. Per germline, CDR1 SGHNT and CDR2 YYREEE (reference sequence). CDR3 sequence: CASSLGTELNYGYTF. DNA of the CDR3: TGTGCCAGCAGCTTAGGGACAGAGCTTAACTATGGCTACACCTTC.

This clone occurred a few times. The rearrangement uses TRBV6-1 and TRBJ1-5; D uncertain. This CDR3 spans 14 amino acids. V shed 10 bases and J shed 4 bases, with 17 bases lying between them. Germline V gene lookup returns CDR1 MNHNS and CDR2 SASEGT. Here the CDR3 DNA reads TGTGCCACAACCCTTCCGACTGAGAATCAGCCCCAGCATTTT. Translated, it gives CATTLPTENQPQHF.

This sequence joins TRBV18 and TRBJ2-7; no definite D call. Germline V gene data show CDR1 as KGHSH and CDR2 as LQKENI. This CDR3 has 13 amino acids. Trimming left V 1 base short and J 5 bases short, with 9 bases between. The CDR3 reads CASSPRVRNEQYF. The CDR3 DNA reads TGTGCCAGCTCACCACGTGTGAGGAACGAGCAGTACTTC.

CDR3: CASSLVDSPGNTIYF. The CDR3 coding sequence is TGTGCCAGCAGCTTAGTGGATTCCCCTGGAAACACCATATATTTT. This sequence joins TRBV7-6 and TRBJ1-3; D is ambiguous. The CDR3 totals 15 residues. Per germline, CDR1 SGHVS and CDR2 FNYEAQ. V shed 1 base and J shed 2 bases, with 9 bases lying between them.

This clone was recorded only once. The chain employs TRBV28 and TRBJ1-5; 8 bases are shared with TRBD1. Unmatched junction bases numbered 10, after V lost 5 bases and J lost 7 bases. Germline assignment: CDR1 MDHEN and CDR2 SYDVKM. The CDR3 spans 15 residues. CDR3 region: CASSSYQGAGQPQHF. CDR3 nucleotide sequence: TGTGCCAGCAGTAGCTACCAGGGGGCGGGCCAGCCCCAGCATTTT.

The chain joins TRBV6-5 to TRBJ2-1, with D hard to call. Per the germline V gene, CDR1 is MNHEY and CDR2 is SVGAGI. The CDR3 runs 13 residues. The V and J ends lost 8 bases and 4 bases respectively, with 12 bases between them. CDR3 sequence reads: CASAVGHYNEQFF. DNA for the CDR3: TGTGCCAGCGCAGTAGGGCATTACAATGAGCAGTTCTTC.

This chain joins TRBV24-1 and TRBJ1-2; D may be TRBD1 (6 bases). Germline CDR1 is KGHDR and CDR2 is SFDVKD. This CDR3 is built from 14 residues. With 4 bases removed from V and 3 bases from J, the gap between germline ends came to 11 bases. CDR3 sequence (DNA): TGTGCCACCAGTGACCCTGGACAGTACTATGGCTACACCTTC. Translating gives CATSDPGQYYGYTF.

V is TRBV27 and J is TRBJ2-7; tentatively, D is TRBD2 (5 bases). Trimming took 7 bases from V and 7 from J, leaving 11 bases between them. Germline-derived CDR1 and CDR2 are MNHEY and SMNVEV (reference sequence). There are 11 residues in the CDR3. This CDR3 reads CASTWSGEQYF. The CDR3 nucleotides read TGTGCCAGCACCTGGTCGGGGGAGCAGTACTTC.